The present T cell receptor (beta chain) was sequenced within a study of beta chain features in type 1 diabetes. Study-wide context: Age, gender and cell yields were similar between patients and healthy donors. General study points: In comparison with healthy donors, patients had naive, central memory and Treg TCRB repertoires that appeared more similar. All four CD4+ subsets of Type 1 diabetes patients contained TCRB CDR3s that were moderately but significantly shorter. cDNA-based sequencing might over-represent cells highly expressing TCR.

This clone was counted only a few times. Its antigen is unidentified. Expressed TCRB transcripts were sequenced after all isolated RNA was converted to cDNA. Sequenced by immunoSEQ multiplex PCR; TCRdb stores in-frame clones only, minus some. The sample lists tens of thousands of clones, nearly 50% seen once, with around 0.72% in the top ten. Germline V gives CDR1 SQVTM, CDR2 ANQGSEA. There are 12 residues in the CDR3. Trimming stripped 7 bases from V and 0 bases from J, with 9 bases between. The clonotype originates from a man younger than 45 with type 1 diabetes. The sequenced sample consisted of central memory CD4+ T cells from blood. The gene calls are TRBV29-1 and TRBJ1-1; maybe TRBD1 (5 bases). This chain's CDR3 is CSAGHLNTEAFF. DNA of the CDR3: TGCAGCGCCGGACACCTGAACACTGAAGCTTTCTTT. The whole variable domain, filled in from reference TRBV29-1 and TRBJ1-1, reads SAVISQKPSRDICQRGTSLTIQCQVDSQVTMMFWYRQQPGQSLTLIATANQGSEATYESGFVIDKFPISRPNLTFSTLTVSNMSPEDSSIYLCSAGHLNTEAFFGQGTRLTVV.